What follows is one T cell receptor (beta chain) and its context. This entry belongs to a study of blood T cell repertoires in COVID-19. As handled by the study authors: Nucleated cell number was recorded as an estimate derived from reference gene primer amplification. Data came from immunoSEQ multiplex PCR; TCRdb stores just in-frame clones and leaves some out. The DNA gave D and trimming, while V, J and clone size come from that table. The sample contains about 220,000 clones, about 80% of which appear only once. Input material: PBMCs or T cells enriched from blood (not recorded which). This TCR was sampled from a man aged 35 to 55 who had recovered from COVID-19.

The CDR3 DNA reads TGTGCCAGCAGCGGGGGCACAGATACGCAGTATTTT. It is translated as CASSGGTDTQYF. The rearrangement links TRBV6-1 to TRBJ2-3, with a tentative D call TRBD2 (5 bases). Trimming left V 6 bases short and J 1 base short, with 5 bases between. The CDR3 contains 12 residues. The germline CDR1 and CDR2 sequences are MNHNS and SASEGT.